The rows below give T cell receptor beta chains drawn from one sample of a study of cytomegalovirus exposure and HLA in healthy donors. The assay was immunoSEQ multiplex PCR, and TCRdb's table has in-frame clones only and misses some. The data show 150,000 to 200,000 clones, 65% to 80% seen once. Sample: PBMCs. These receptors originate from a man aged 18 to 29 in good health and CMV-seropositive. Both conserved end residues are part of each CDR3. The D gene is left open where the match is weak. Expanded clones get a size class; other rows say once, few or many, or leave the size out.

CDR3nt	CDR3aa	v_gene	j_gene	abundance	d_gene
TGTGCCAGCAGCCCCATGGCAGGGGGCCAAGAGACCCAGTACTTC	CASSPMAGGQETQYF	TRBV5-6	TRBJ2-5	.	TRBD1
TGTGCCAGCAGTGAAGGCGGGGGGACGGCTTATGGCTACACCTTC	CASSEGGGTAYGYTF	TRBV6-1	TRBJ1-2	.	.
TGTGCCAGCAGCCAAGTGGAGTCATCCGGCTACACCTTC	CASSQVESSGYTF	TRBV14	TRBJ1-2	.	.
TGTGCCAGCAGTCCCGGGACAGGGGCTGGGTATGGCTACACCTTC	CASSPGTGAGYGYTF	TRBV28	TRBJ1-2	.	TRBD1
TGTGCCTCCACGAAGGAGGGTTACAGCAATCAGCCCCAGCATTTT	CASTKEGYSNQPQHF	TRBV5-6	TRBJ1-5	once	.
TGTGCCAGCAGCTTTGTCAGGGGTCCCACCGGGGAGCTGTTTTTT	CASSFVRGPTGELFF	TRBV11-3	TRBJ2-2	.	.
TGTGCCAGCAGCAAGACCGGGACAGGCACCCCCTTC	CASSKTGTGTPF	TRBV5-6	TRBJ1-2	.	TRBD1
TGTGCCATCAGTGACCTACTTTCTAGCGGGAAGGGGGCAGATACGCAGTATTTT	CAISDLLSSGKGADTQYF	TRBV10-3	TRBJ2-3	.	TRBD2
TGTGCCACCCTAGGCCGGACAGGGAACACTGAAGCTTTCTTT	CATLGRTGNTEAFF	TRBV19	TRBJ1-1	.	TRBD1
TGTGCCTGGTCACCGGGGGAGCCCTACAATGAGCAGTTCTTC	CAWSPGEPYNEQFF	TRBV30	TRBJ2-1	.	.
TGCACCAGCAGCCCCCCTAGCGTAGAGCAGTTCTTC	CTSSPPSVEQFF	TRBV1	TRBJ2-1	.	.
TGTGCCAGTATAGAGGGGGCTAGCACAGATACGCAGTATTTT	CASIEGASTDTQYF	TRBV19	TRBJ2-3	.	TRBD1
TGCAGCGTTGAAGATCTAGGTAGTGTTGGGGCCAACGTCCTGACTTTC	CSVEDLGSVGANVLTF	TRBV29-1	TRBJ2-6	.	.
TGTGCCAGCAGTACCTTACCCGTGGGGCAGATGGCCCAGTACTTC	CASSTLPVGQMAQYF	TRBV6-5	TRBJ2-5	.	.
TGCGCCAGCAGCTTGGGACAGTCCAGCTCTGGAAACACCATATATTTT	CASSLGQSSSGNTIYF	TRBV5-1	TRBJ1-3	.	.
TGCAGCGTTACTACCGGGGGGGCGAATGAGCAGTTCTTC	CSVTTGGANEQFF	TRBV29-1	TRBJ2-1	.	TRBD2
TGTGCCAGCATTTTGCCCGAGGGCGAGGTGGCTTTCTTT	CASILPEGEVAFF	TRBV21-1	TRBJ1-1	.	.
TGTGCCATCAGTGAGCCTATACAGGGGGCGAGCACTGAAGCTTTCTTT	CAISEPIQGASTEAFF	TRBV10-3	TRBJ1-1	.	TRBD1
TGCGCCAGCAACCAGGGCCTCTCTGGGGCCAACGTCCTGACTTTC	CASNQGLSGANVLTF	TRBV5-1	TRBJ2-6	.	.
TGTGCCATCAGACGGACTAGCGGGAGGGCCGGTGCCGGGGAGCTGTTTTTT	CAIRRTSGRAGAGELFF	TRBV10-3	TRBJ2-2	.	TRBD2
TGTGCCAGCACGGGAGGGCGGGGGGCCGGTGGAAACACCATATATTTT	CASTGGRGAGGNTIYF	TRBV6-6	TRBJ1-3	.	.
TGTGCCAGCAGCTTAGGCGAGGGGACTTGGCAAGAGACCCAGTACTTC	CASSLGEGTWQETQYF	TRBV13	TRBJ2-5	.	.
TGTGCCTGGAGTGTACGAACCACCGGGGAAGCTTTCTTT	CAWSVRTTGEAFF	TRBV30	TRBJ1-1	.	.
TGTGCCAGCAGCCCGACAGGGACAGATACGCAGTATTTT	CASSPTGTDTQYF	TRBV7-6	TRBJ2-3	few	TRBD1
TGTGCCAGCATTCGGGGGGCTCAGGAGGGCTACACCTTC	CASIRGAQEGYTF	TRBV6-6	TRBJ1-2	.	.
TGTGCCAGCAGTGGGGACAGGGGCAACACTGAAGCTTTCTTT	CASSGDRGNTEAFF	TRBV6-5	TRBJ1-1	once	TRBD1
TGTGCCAGCAGTGATCGTGAGGAGGAAAAACTGTTTTTT	CASSDREEEKLFF	TRBV6-1	TRBJ1-4	.	.
TGTGCCAGCAGTGAAGCAGGGACCGGGGAGCTGTTTTTT	CASSEAGTGELFF	TRBV6-4	TRBJ2-2	few	.
TGCAGCGTGAGGGCAGGCACTGAAGCTTTCTTT	CSVRAGTEAFF	TRBV29-1	TRBJ1-1	.	.
TGTGCCAGCAGTCTTAGCGGGTCCCCCAGCACAGATACGCAGTATTTT	CASSLSGSPSTDTQYF	TRBV2	TRBJ2-3	once	TRBD2
TGTGCCAGCGGGCAGGTCAATCAGCCCCAGCATTTT	CASGQVNQPQHF	TRBV7-8	TRBJ1-5	few	.
TGTGCCAGCAGTTCGACAGGGCGATTTACTGGAAACACCATATATTTT	CASSSTGRFTGNTIYF	TRBV28	TRBJ1-3	.	TRBD1
TGTGCCAGCAGCTTCCGGACAGGGGAGGGGGCTGAAGCTTTCTTT	CASSFRTGEGAEAFF	TRBV7-9	TRBJ1-1	few	TRBD1
TGTGCCAGCAGCTTCGCGGGGGCCGGTGAGCAGTTCTTC	CASSFAGAGEQFF	TRBV7-9	TRBJ2-1	.	.
TGTGCCAGCAGTGGGGCTAGCGGGGGTAGCTCCTACAATGAGCAGTTCTTC	CASSGASGGSSYNEQFF	TRBV6-1	TRBJ2-1	.	TRBD2
TGTGCCAGCAGTGAAGTAGGGGGACCCTCCGAGACCCAGTACTTC	CASSEVGGPSETQYF	TRBV25-1	TRBJ2-5	.	.
TGCGCCAGCAGCCAAGATGATCAGGGATATGGCTACACCTTC	CASSQDDQGYGYTF	TRBV4-1	TRBJ1-2	.	.
TGTGCCATCAGCGGACAAGTCCAAGAGACCCAGTACTTC	CAISGQVQETQYF	TRBV10-3	TRBJ2-5	few	.
TGTGCCAGCAGACAGGGGCGCTCCTACAATGAGCAGTTCTTC	CASRQGRSYNEQFF	TRBV27	TRBJ2-1	.	TRBD1
TGTGCCACCAGCAGACCCCGGGGCAGGGGGTTAATTAGCGGAAATCAGCCCCAGCATTTT	CATSRPRGRGLISGNQPQHF	TRBV15	TRBJ1-5	.	TRBD1
TGCGCCAGCAGCTCTACAGGGGAAAGGAACACTGAAGCTTTCTTT	CASSSTGERNTEAFF	TRBV5-1	TRBJ1-1	.	TRBD1
TGTGCCAGCAGCCGCGGGGGTTCCTACAATGAGCAGTTCTTC	CASSRGGSYNEQFF	TRBV27	TRBJ2-1	.	TRBD2
TGTGCCAGCAGCCCGACCTCAGCGGGAGATCTTCACGCGCAGTATTTT	CASSPTSAGDLHAQYF	TRBV7-2	TRBJ2-3	.	TRBD2
TGCGCCAGCAGCTTGCAGGGGAACACTGAAGCTTTCTTT	CASSLQGNTEAFF	TRBV5-1	TRBJ1-1	.	.
TGTGCCAGCAGCCCCCGGGACAGGGGGCATCAGCCCCAGCATTTT	CASSPRDRGHQPQHF	TRBV7-2	TRBJ1-5	.	TRBD1
TGTGCCAGTAGTATGGTGGAGAACTATGGCTACACCTTC	CASSMVENYGYTF	TRBV19	TRBJ1-2	few	.
TGTGCCAGCAGCCCTACCCGGACGGGGAGGGTCACTGAAGCTTTCTTT	CASSPTRTGRVTEAFF	TRBV7-9	TRBJ1-1	.	.
TGTGCCAGCAGCTTGGCGGGCAGGGCACACTATGGCTACACCTTC	CASSLAGRAHYGYTF	TRBV5-6	TRBJ1-2	few	.
TGTGCCAGCAGCTTAGTGCCCCAGGGGGCAGGCACTGAAGCTTTCTTT	CASSLVPQGAGTEAFF	TRBV7-8	TRBJ1-1	few	TRBD1
TGTGCCAGCAGCCTTAGCGGGAGGGGTACCGGGGAGCTGTTTTTT	CASSLSGRGTGELFF	TRBV7-2	TRBJ2-2	.	TRBD2
TGTGCCAGCAGCCAAGGAGGGAACACTGAAGCTTTCTTT	CASSQGGNTEAFF	TRBV14	TRBJ1-1	.	.
TGTGCCAGCAGTGAAGTAGGAGGGTCCACTGAAGCTTTCTTT	CASSEVGGSTEAFF	TRBV6-1	TRBJ1-1	.	.
TGCGCCAGCAGCTCCAACGAAAACCGAGGGGGCACTGAAGCTTTCTTT	CASSSNENRGGTEAFF	TRBV5-1	TRBJ1-1	.	.
TGTGCCAGTAGTATCGGAGGGGGCGGCAATCAGCCCCAGCATTTT	CASSIGGGGNQPQHF	TRBV19	TRBJ1-5	.	TRBD1
TGTGCCTGGAGCATAACTGAACCGAGCTATGGCTACACCTTC	CAWSITEPSYGYTF	TRBV30	TRBJ1-2	.	.
TGCGCCAGCAGCCTCAGCGGGAGAGAGACCCAGTACTTC	CASSLSGRETQYF	TRBV5-1	TRBJ2-5	.	TRBD2
TGTGCCAGTAGTATCAGGGGCGCGACCGGGGAGCTGTTTTTT	CASSIRGATGELFF	TRBV19	TRBJ2-2	.	.
TGCGCCAGCAGCACACTCGATAGGGGTGGGCTGGGGACTGAAGCTTTCTTT	CASSTLDRGGLGTEAFF	TRBV5-1	TRBJ1-1	.	.